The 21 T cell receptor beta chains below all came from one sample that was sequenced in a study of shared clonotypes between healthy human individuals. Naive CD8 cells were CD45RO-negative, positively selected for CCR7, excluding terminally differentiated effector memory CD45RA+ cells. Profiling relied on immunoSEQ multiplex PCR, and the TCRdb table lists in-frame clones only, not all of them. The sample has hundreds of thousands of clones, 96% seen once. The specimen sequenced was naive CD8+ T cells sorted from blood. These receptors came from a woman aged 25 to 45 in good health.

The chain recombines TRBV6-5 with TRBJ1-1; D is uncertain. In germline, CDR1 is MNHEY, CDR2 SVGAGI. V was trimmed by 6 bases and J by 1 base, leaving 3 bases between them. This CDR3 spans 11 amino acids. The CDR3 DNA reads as TGTGCCAGCAGCAAGAACACTGAAGCTTTCTTT. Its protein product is CASSKNTEAFF.

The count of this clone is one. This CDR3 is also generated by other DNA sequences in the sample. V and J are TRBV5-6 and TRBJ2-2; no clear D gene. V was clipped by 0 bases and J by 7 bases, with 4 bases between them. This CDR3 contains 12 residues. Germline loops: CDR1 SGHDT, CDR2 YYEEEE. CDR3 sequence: CASSLGSGELFF. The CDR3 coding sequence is TGTGCCAGCAGCTTGGGCAGCGGGGAGCTGTTTTTT.

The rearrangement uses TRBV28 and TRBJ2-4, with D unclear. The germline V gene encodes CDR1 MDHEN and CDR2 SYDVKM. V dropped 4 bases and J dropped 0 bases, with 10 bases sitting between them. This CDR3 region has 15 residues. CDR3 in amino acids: CASSSSRTAKNIQYF. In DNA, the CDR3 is TGTGCCAGCAGTTCCTCCAGAACAGCCAAAAACATTCAGTACTTC.

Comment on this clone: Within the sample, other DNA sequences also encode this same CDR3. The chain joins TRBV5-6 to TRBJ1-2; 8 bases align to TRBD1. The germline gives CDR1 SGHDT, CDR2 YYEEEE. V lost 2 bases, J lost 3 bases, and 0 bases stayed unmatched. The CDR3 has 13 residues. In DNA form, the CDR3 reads TGTGCCAGCAGCTTACAGGGGGACTATGGCTACACCTTC. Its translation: CASSLQGDYGYTF.

DNA for the CDR3: TGCGCCAGCAGCACGGGACTAGCGGGAATCAATGAGCAGTTCTTC. Protein: CASSTGLAGINEQFF. J is TRBJ2-1 and V is TRBV5-1; 13 positions agree with TRBD2. This CDR3 has 15 amino acids. The V gene's germline CDR1 is SGHRS and CDR2 YFSETQ. Trimming removed 4 bases from V and 6 bases from J; junction bases left unmatched: 4.

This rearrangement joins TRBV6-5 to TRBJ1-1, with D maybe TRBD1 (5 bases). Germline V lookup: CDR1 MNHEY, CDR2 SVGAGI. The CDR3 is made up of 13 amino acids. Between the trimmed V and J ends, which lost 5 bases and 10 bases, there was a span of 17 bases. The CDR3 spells CASSPQRQSGAFF. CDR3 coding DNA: TGTGCCAGCAGTCCTCAGAGACAGTCGGGAGCTTTCTTT.

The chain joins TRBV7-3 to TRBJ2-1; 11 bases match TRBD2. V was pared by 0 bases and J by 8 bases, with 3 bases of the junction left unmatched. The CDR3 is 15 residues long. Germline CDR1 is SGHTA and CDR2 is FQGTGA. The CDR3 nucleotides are TGTGCCAGCAGCTTAACAGGGACTAGCGGCGATGAGCAGTTCTTC. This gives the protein CASSLTGTSGDEQFF.

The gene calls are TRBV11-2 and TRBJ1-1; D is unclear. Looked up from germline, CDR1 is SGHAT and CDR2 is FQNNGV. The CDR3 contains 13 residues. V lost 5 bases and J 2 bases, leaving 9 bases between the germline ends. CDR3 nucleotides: TGTGCCAGCAGCACGCCGACTAACACTGAAGCTTTCTTT. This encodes CASSTPTNTEAFF.

The CDR3 nucleotides are TGCAGCGTTGAAGTCGGGATCAGACAGGGTACTAATGAAAAACTGTTTTTT. Amino acids: CSVEVGIRQGTNEKLFF. The rearrangement joins TRBV29-1 to TRBJ1-4; 7 bases fit TRBD1. Losses at the gene ends were 1 base for V and 2 bases for J; bases not matched to a gene: 10. The CDR3 runs 17 residues. Germline V lookup: CDR1 SQVTM, CDR2 ANQGSEA. Complete variable domain (other parts from reference TRBV29-1 and TRBJ1-4): SAVISQKPSRDICQRGTSLTIQCQVDSQVTMMFWYRQQPGQSLTLIATANQGSEATYESGFVIDKFPISRPNLTFSTLTVSNMSPEDSSIYLCSVEVGIRQGTNEKLFFGSGTQLSVL.

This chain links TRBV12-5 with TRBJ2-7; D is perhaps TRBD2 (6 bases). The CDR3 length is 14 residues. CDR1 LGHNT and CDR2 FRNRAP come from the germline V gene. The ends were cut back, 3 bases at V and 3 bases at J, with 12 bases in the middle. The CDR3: CASGFGGKGYEQYF. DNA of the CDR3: TGTGCTAGTGGTTTTGGGGGGAAGGGCTACGAGCAGTACTTC.

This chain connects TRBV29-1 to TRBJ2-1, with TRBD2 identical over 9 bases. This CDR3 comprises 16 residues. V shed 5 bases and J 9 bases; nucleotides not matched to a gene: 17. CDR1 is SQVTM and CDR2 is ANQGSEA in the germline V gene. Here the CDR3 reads CSVPSSSREGLGEQFF. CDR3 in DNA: TGCAGCGTTCCGTCCTCGTCGCGGGAGGGCCTTGGTGAGCAGTTCTTC.

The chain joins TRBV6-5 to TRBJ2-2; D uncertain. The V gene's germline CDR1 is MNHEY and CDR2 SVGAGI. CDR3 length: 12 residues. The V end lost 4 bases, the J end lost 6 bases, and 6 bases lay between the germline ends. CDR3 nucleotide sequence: TGTGCCAGCAGTTTCCCCCCCGGGGAGCTGTTTTTT. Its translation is CASSFPPGELFF.

CDR3 in amino acids: CASSGSANTGELFF. The CDR3 DNA follows: TGTGCCAGCAGTGGGTCCGCGAACACCGGGGAGCTGTTTTTT. The chain joins TRBV2 to TRBJ2-2; D not resolved. The CDR3 sequence is 14 residues long. CDR1 SNHLY and CDR2 FYNNEI come from the germline V gene. With 4 bases removed from V and 0 bases from J, the gap between germline ends came to 6 bases.

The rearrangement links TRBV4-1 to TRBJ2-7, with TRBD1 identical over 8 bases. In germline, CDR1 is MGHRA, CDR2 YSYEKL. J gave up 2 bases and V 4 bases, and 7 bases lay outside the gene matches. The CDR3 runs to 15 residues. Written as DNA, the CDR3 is TGCGCCAGCAGCCCTAGGACAGGGCCAACCTACGAGCAGTACTTC. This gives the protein CASSPRTGPTYEQYF.

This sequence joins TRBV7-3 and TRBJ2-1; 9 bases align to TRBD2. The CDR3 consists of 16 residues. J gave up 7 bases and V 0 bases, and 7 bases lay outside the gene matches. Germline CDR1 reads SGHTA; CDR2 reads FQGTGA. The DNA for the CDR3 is TGTGCCAGCAGCTTAACGTTGTCTAGCGGGATTAATGAGCAGTTCTTC. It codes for CASSLTLSSGINEQFF.

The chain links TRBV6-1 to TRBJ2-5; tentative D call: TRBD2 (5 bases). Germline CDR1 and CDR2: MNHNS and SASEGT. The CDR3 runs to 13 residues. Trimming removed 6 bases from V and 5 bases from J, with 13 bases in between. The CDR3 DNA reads TGTGCCAGCAGAGAGCGGATAAGGGAGACCCAGTACTTC. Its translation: CASRERIRETQYF.

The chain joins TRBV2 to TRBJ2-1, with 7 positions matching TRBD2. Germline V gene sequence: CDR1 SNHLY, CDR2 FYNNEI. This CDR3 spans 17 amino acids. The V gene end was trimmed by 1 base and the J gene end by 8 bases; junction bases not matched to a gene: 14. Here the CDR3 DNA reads TGTGCCAGCAGTGAAGGATCAGCGGGACTCCCCGTGGATGAGCAGTTCTTC. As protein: CASSEGSAGLPVDEQFF.

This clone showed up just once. The CDR3: CASSQEDGGGPYEQYF. The CDR3 DNA follows: TGCGCCAGCAGCCAAGAGGATGGGGGGGGGCCCTACGAGCAGTACTTC. The chain carries TRBV4-1 and TRBJ2-7, with D possibly TRBD2 on 7 matching bases. This CDR3 has 16 amino acids. V was cut by 0 bases and J by 2 bases, with 14 bases left in between. Germline V gene sequence: CDR1 MGHRA, CDR2 YSYEKL.

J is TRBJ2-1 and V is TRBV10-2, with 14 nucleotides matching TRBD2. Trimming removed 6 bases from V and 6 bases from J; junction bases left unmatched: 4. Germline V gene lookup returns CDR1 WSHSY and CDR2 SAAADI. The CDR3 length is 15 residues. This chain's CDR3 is CASRPGLAGGNEQFF. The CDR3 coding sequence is TGCGCCAGCAGGCCCGGACTAGCGGGAGGCAATGAGCAGTTCTTC.

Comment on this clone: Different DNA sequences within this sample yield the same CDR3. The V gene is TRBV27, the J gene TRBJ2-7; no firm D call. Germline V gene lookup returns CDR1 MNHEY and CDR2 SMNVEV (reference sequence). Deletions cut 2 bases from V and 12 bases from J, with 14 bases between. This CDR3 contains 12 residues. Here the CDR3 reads CASSLGLPPGYF. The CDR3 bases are TGTGCCAGCAGTTTAGGCCTACCCCCTGGGTACTTC.

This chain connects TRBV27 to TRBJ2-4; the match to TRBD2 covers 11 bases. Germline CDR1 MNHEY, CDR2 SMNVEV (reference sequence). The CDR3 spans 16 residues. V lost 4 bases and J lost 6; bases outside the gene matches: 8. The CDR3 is CASSSVAGGPGNIQYF. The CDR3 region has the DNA TGTGCCAGCAGTTCAGTAGCGGGAGGGCCGGGAAACATTCAGTACTTC.